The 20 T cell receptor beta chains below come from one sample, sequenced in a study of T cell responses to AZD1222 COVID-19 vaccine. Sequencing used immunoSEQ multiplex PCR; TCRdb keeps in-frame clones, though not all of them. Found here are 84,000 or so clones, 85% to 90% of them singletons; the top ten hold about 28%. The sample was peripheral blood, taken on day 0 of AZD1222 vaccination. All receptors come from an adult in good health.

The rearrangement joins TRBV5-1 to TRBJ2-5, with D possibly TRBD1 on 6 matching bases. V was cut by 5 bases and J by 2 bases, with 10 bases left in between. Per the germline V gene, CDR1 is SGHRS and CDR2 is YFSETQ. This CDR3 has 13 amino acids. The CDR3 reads CASRPTGQETQYF. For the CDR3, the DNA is TGCGCCAGCAGACCTACAGGGCAAGAGACCCAGTACTTC.

CDR3 loop: CASRLSDGNYGYTF. CDR3 DNA: TGCGCCAGCAGATTGTCGGACGGCAACTATGGCTACACCTTC. The chain carries TRBV5-1 and TRBJ1-2; D unclear. The CDR3 totals 14 residues. Germline V gives CDR1 SGHRS, CDR2 YFSETQ. V was trimmed by 5 bases and J by 2 bases, leaving 13 bases between them. The full variable domain, with the rest looked up from reference TRBV5-1 and TRBJ1-2, is KAGVTQTPRYLIKTRGQQVTLSCSPISGHRSVSWYQQTPGQGLQFLFEYFSETQRNKGNFPGRFSGRQFSNSRSEMNVSTLELGDSALYLCASRLSDGNYGYTFGSGTRLTVV.

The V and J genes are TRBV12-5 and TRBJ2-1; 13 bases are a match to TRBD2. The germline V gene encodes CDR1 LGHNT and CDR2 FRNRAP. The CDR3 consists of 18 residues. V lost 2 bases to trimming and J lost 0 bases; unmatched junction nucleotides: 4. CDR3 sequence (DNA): TGTGCTAGTGGTTTGTTCTGGACTAGCGGGAGCTCCTACAATGAGCAGTTCTTC. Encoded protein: CASGLFWTSGSSYNEQFF.

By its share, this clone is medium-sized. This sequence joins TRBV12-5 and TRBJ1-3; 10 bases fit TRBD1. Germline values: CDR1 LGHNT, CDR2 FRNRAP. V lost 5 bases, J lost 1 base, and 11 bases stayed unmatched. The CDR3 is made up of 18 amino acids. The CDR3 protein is CASGAHAWDRGSGNTIYF. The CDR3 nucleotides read TGTGCTAGTGGTGCCCACGCCTGGGACAGGGGTTCTGGAAACACCATATATTTT.

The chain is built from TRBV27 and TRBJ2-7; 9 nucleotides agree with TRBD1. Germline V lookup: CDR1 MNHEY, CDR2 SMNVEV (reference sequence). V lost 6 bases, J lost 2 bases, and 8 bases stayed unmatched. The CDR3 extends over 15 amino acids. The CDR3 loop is CASRHRGTGTYEQYF. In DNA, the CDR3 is TGTGCCAGCAGACACCGGGGGACAGGGACCTACGAGCAGTACTTC.

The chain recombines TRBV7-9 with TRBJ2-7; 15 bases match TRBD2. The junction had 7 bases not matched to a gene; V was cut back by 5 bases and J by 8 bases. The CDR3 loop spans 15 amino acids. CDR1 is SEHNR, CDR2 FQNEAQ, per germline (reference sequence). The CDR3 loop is CASSPGLAGGPQQYF. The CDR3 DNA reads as TGTGCCAGCAGCCCAGGACTAGCGGGAGGGCCCCAGCAGTACTTC.

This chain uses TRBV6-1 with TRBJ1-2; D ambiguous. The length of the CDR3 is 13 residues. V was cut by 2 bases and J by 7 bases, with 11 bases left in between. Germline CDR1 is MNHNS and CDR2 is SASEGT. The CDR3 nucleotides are TGTGCCAGCAGTGAAAGCGAGTTCGGTGGCTACACCTTC. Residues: CASSESEFGGYTF.

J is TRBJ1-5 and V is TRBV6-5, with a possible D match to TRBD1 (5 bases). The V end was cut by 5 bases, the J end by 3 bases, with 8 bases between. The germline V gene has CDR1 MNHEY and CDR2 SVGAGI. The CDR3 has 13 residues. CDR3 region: CASSLDNNQPQHF. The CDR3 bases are TGTGCCAGCAGTCTGGACAACAATCAGCCCCAGCATTTT.

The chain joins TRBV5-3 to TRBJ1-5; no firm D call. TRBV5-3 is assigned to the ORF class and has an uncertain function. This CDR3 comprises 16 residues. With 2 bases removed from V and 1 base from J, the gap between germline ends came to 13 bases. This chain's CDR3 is CARSFEGICSNQPQHF. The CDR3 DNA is TGTGCCAGAAGCTTTGAAGGAATCTGCAGCAATCAGCCCCAGCATTTT.

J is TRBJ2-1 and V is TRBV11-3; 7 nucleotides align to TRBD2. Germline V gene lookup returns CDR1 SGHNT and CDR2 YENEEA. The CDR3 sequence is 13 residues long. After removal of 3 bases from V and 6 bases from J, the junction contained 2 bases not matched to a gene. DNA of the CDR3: TGTGCCAGCAGCTTGGGGGGGGGCAATGAGCAGTTCTTC. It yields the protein CASSLGGGNEQFF.

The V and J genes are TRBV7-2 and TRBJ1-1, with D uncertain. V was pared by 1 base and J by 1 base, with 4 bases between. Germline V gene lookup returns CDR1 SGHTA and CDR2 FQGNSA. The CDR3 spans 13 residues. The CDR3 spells CASSLGTNTEAFF. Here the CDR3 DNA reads TGTGCCAGCAGCTTAGGCACGAACACTGAAGCTTTCTTT.

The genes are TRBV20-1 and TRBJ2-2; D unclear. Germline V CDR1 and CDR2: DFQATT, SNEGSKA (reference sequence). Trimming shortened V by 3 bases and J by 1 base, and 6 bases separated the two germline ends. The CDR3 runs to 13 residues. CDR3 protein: CSASSQNTGELFF. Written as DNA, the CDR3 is TGCAGTGCTAGTTCGCAGAACACCGGGGAGCTGTTTTTT.

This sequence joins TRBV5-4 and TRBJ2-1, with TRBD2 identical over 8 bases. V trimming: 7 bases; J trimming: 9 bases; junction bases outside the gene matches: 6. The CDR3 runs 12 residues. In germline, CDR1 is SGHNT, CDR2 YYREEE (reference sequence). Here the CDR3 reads CASSIAGSEQFF. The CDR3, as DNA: TGTGCCAGCTCAATAGCGGGAAGTGAGCAGTTCTTC.

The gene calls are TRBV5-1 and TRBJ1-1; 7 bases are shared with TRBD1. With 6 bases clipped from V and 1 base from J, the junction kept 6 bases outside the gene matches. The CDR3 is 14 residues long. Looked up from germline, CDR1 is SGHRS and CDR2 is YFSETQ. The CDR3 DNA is TGCGCCAGCACCACGGGACAGAGGAACACTGAAGCTTTCTTT. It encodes CASTTGQRNTEAFF.

The DNA of the CDR3 is TGTGCCAGCAGCCCCGCGGGGGGGACGGGCACTGAAGCTTTCTTT. Its translation: CASSPAGGTGTEAFF. V and J are TRBV7-3 and TRBJ1-1; weak D call: TRBD1 (5 bases). Trimming left V 5 bases short and J 4 bases short, with 17 bases between. The CDR3 loop spans 15 amino acids. Germline assignment: CDR1 SGHTA and CDR2 FQGTGA.

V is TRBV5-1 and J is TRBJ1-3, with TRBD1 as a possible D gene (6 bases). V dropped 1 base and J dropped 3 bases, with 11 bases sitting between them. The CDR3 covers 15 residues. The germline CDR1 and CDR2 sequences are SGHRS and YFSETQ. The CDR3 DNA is TGCGCCAGCAGCTTGACCACAGGGATTGGAAACACCATATATTTT. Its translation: CASSLTTGIGNTIYF.

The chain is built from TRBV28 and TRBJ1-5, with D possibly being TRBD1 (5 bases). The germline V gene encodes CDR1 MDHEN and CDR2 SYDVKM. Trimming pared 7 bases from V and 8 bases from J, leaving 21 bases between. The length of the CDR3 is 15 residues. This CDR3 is CASNSGARGREPQHF. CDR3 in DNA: TGTGCCAGCAACTCCGGGGCCAGAGGTCGGGAGCCCCAGCATTTT.

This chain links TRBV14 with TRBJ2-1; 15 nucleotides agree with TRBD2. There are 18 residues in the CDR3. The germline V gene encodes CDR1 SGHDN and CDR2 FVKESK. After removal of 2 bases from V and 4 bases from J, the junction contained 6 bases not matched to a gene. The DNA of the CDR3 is TGTGCCAGCAGCCAACAAGGGACTAGCGGGAGGTCTTACAATGAGCAGTTCTTC. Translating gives CASSQQGTSGRSYNEQFF.

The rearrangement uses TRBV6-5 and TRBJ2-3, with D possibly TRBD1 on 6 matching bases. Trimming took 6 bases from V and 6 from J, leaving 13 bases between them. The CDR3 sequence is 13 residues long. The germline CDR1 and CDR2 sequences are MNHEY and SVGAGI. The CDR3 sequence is CASSYHRVDTQYF. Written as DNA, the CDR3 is TGTGCCAGCAGCTATCACAGGGTGGATACGCAGTATTTT.

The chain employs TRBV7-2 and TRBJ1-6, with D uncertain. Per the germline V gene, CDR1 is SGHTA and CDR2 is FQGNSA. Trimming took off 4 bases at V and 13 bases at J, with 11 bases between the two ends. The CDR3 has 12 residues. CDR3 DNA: TGTGCCAGCAGCTCTAACCAGCTTCCCCTCCACTTT. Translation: CASSSNQLPLHF.